This passage covers 20 T cell receptor beta chains from one sample sequenced in a study. TCRdb reprocessed the RT-PCR reads with MiXCR, giving one entry per CDR3 protein. The sample includes 650,000 to 800,000 distinct CDR3 sequences, more than 13% of them seen just once. Sequencing used memory CD4+ T cells from blood. These receptors all come from a female donor in good health, serving as a healthy control.

This clonotype was recorded many times. This chain links TRBV12-3 or TRBV12-4 with TRBJ2-3, with a tentative D call TRBD2 (6 bases). The germline V and J ends were trimmed by 2 bases and 0 bases, with 9 bases remaining between them. CDR3 length: 15 amino acids. Here the CDR3 reads CASSLSGTSTDTQYF. DNA of the CDR3: TGTGCCAGCAGTTTAAGTGGGACTAGCACAGATACGCAGTATTTT.

This clonotype was observed many times. The gene calls are TRBV5-1 and TRBJ1-1; D is ambiguous. V shed 0 bases and J shed 6 bases, with 6 bases lying between them. The V gene's germline CDR1 is SGHRS and CDR2 YFSETQ. This CDR3 comprises 12 residues. The CDR3 coding sequence is TGCGCCAGCAGCTTGGACGTCGCTGAAGCTTTCTTT. Translation gives CASSLDVAEAFF. The entire variable domain, with the rest obtained from reference TRBV5-1 and TRBJ1-1, is as follows: KAGVTQTPRYLIKTRGQQVTLSCSPISGHRSVSWYQQTPGQGLQFLFEYFSETQRNKGNFPGRFSGRQFSNSRSEMNVSTLELGDSALYLCASSLDVAEAFFGQGTRLTVV.

The chain employs TRBV7-9 and TRBJ2-5; no firm D call. Germline CDR1 and CDR2: SEHNR and FQNEAQ (reference sequence). V dropped 8 bases and J dropped 7 bases, with 8 bases sitting between them. This CDR3 is 10 amino acids long. The CDR3 DNA reads TGTGCCAGCTCAGTTGGGACCCAGTACTTC. Protein product: CASSVGTQYF.

This clonotype was found a few times. Possible read error: a much larger clone is one base away. The V gene is TRBV20-1, the J gene TRBJ2-1; D gene ambiguous. The CDR3 consists of 10 residues. Trimming stripped 8 bases from V and 7 bases from J, with 9 bases between. In germline, CDR1 is DFQATT, CDR2 SNEGSKA (reference sequence). In DNA, the CDR3 is TGCAGTCTGCTCGTGAATGAGCAGTTCTTC. Translation gives CSLLVNEQFF.

There are many counts of this clonotype. The chain employs TRBV6-5 and TRBJ2-5; TRBD2 aligns across 7 bases. V lost 6 bases and J lost 5; bases outside the gene matches: 9. The CDR3 is 14 residues long. Germline V gene sequence: CDR1 MNHEY, CDR2 SVGAGI. In DNA, the CDR3 is TGTGCCAGCAGGCGTGGGGGGGGGACGGAGACCCAGTACTTC. It encodes CASRRGGGTETQYF.

The chain joins TRBV7-3 to TRBJ2-7, with 9 bases that match TRBD2. Germline V lookup: CDR1 SGHTA, CDR2 FQGTGA. The CDR3 covers 13 residues. V lost 5 bases to trimming and J lost 5 bases; unmatched junction nucleotides: 4. CDR3: CASSTGLADEQYF. CDR3 DNA sequence: TGTGCCAGCAGCACGGGACTAGCCGACGAGCAGTACTTC.

This clonotype was seen only a few times. V usage is TRBV20-1 and J usage is TRBJ2-7; 9 nucleotides match TRBD2. CDR3 length: 16 amino acids. Per germline, CDR1 DFQATT and CDR2 SNEGSKA (reference sequence). V was pared by 5 bases and J by 2 bases, with 13 bases of the junction left unmatched. CDR3: CSAEERGAGGAYEQYF. CDR3 bases: TGCAGTGCTGAGGAAAGGGGTGCGGGAGGGGCCTACGAGCAGTACTTC.

This clonotype was counted many times. The DNA of the CDR3 is TGTGCCAGCAGTGAGGGGACAGGCCTAGGGGAGACCCAGTACTTC. It specifies CASSEGTGLGETQYF. J is TRBJ2-5 and V is TRBV6-1; the match to TRBD1 covers 8 bases. V lost 3 bases and J lost 5; bases outside the gene matches: 8. CDR1 is MNHNS and CDR2 is SASEGT in the germline V gene. The CDR3 is 15 amino acids.

This clonotype was seen a handful of times. The rearrangement joins TRBV5-1 to TRBJ2-7; 10 positions agree with TRBD1. Per germline, CDR1 SGHRS and CDR2 YFSETQ. V shed 4 bases and J 5 bases; nucleotides not matched to a gene: 15. The CDR3 has 17 amino acids. The CDR3 sequence is CASSEGHSGTGANEQYF. CDR3 sequence (DNA): TGCGCCAGCAGCGAAGGGCATTCCGGGACAGGGGCGAACGAGCAGTACTTC. The full variable domain, its missing parts supplied by reference TRBV5-1 and TRBJ2-7, is KAGVTQTPRYLIKTRGQQVTLSCSPISGHRSVSWYQQTPGQGLQFLFEYFSETQRNKGNFPGRFSGRQFSNSRSEMNVSTLELGDSALYLCASSEGHSGTGANEQYFGPGTRLTVT.

This clonotype appeared a few times. This could be a read error, since a much larger clone is one nucleotide away. The chain uses TRBV12-3 or TRBV12-4 and TRBJ2-3; 9 bases are a match to TRBD2. Trimming at V came to 7 bases and at J to 3 bases, leaving 8 bases not matched to a gene. The CDR3 extends over 15 amino acids. CDR3 sequence reads: CASISSSGGTDTQYF. CDR3 nucleotides: TGTGCCAGCATCTCGTCGAGCGGGGGGACAGATACGCAGTATTTT.

This clonotype appeared a single time. A much larger clone lies one base from this, so it may be a read error. V gene TRBV11-2 combines with J gene TRBJ2-5; no clear D gene. This CDR3 is 13 amino acids long. Germline values: CDR1 SGHAT, CDR2 FQNNGV. Here the CDR3 DNA reads TGTGCCAGCAGCTACGGATTTCAAGACACCCAGTACTTC. Residues: CASSYGFQDTQYF.

This clonotype was seen a few times. The chain has TRBV5-1 and TRBJ2-7; D gene ambiguous. Germline values: CDR1 SGHRS, CDR2 YFSETQ. This CDR3 region has 13 residues. Between the trimmed V and J ends, which lost 1 base and 3 bases, there was a span of 8 bases. CDR3 residues: CASSLQQFYEQYF. The CDR3 DNA reads as TGCGCCAGCAGCTTGCAACAATTCTACGAGCAGTACTTC. Looking up the rest from reference TRBV5-1 and TRBJ2-7 gives the full variable domain: KAGVTQTPRYLIKTRGQQVTLSCSPISGHRSVSWYQQTPGQGLQFLFEYFSETQRNKGNFPGRFSGRQFSNSRSEMNVSTLELGDSALYLCASSLQQFYEQYFGPGTRLTVT.

This clonotype occurred a few times. The rearrangement uses TRBV7-2 and TRBJ2-1; a possible D gene is TRBD2 (6 bases). V was trimmed by 2 bases and J by 14 bases, leaving 16 bases between them. CDR1 is SGHTA and CDR2 is FQGNSA in the germline V gene. The CDR3 has 13 residues. The CDR3 region is CASSLKGRTGKFF. The DNA for the CDR3 is TGTGCCAGCAGCTTAAAGGGGAGGACGGGGAAGTTCTTC.

This clonotype was counted only a few times. The V gene is TRBV5-1, the J gene TRBJ1-1; 7 bases fit TRBD1. After removal of 0 bases from V and 1 base from J, the junction contained 0 bases not matched to a gene. This CDR3 is 14 amino acids long. Germline loops: CDR1 SGHRS, CDR2 YFSETQ. The CDR3 loop reads CASSLGDRNTEAFF. The CDR3 nucleotides are TGCGCCAGCAGCTTGGGGGACAGGAACACTGAAGCTTTCTTT.

This clonotype showed up just a few times. The V gene is TRBV9, the J gene TRBJ1-1, with 7 bases that match TRBD1. V shed 4 bases and J 0 bases; nucleotides not matched to a gene: 6. The CDR3 runs to 15 residues. Germline loops: CDR1 SGDLS, CDR2 YYNGEE. CDR3 residues: CASSPGTVMNTEAFF. The CDR3 DNA sequence: TGTGCCAGCAGCCCCGGGACAGTCATGAACACTGAAGCTTTCTTT.

At least ten counts were recorded for this clonotype. V and J are TRBV7-3 and TRBJ2-1, with 8 bases lining up with TRBD2. The CDR3 is 15 residues long. Germline CDR1 is SGHTA and CDR2 is FQGTGA. Unmatched junction bases numbered 8, after V lost 1 base and J lost 9 bases. CDR3: CASSLNGGAVGEQFF. CDR3 coding DNA: TGTGCCAGCAGCTTAAACGGGGGGGCCGTTGGTGAGCAGTTCTTC. The full variable domain, its missing parts supplied by reference TRBV7-3 and TRBJ2-1, is GAGVSQTPSNKVTEKGKYVELRCDPISGHTALYWYRQSLGQGPEFLIYFQGTGAADDSGLPNDRFFAVRPEGSVSTLKIQRTERGDSAVYLCASSLNGGAVGEQFFGPGTRLTVL.

This clonotype turned up a few times. This chain uses TRBV12-3 or TRBV12-4 with TRBJ1-2, with TRBD1 matching 7 bases. The V and J ends lost 3 bases and 2 bases, in that order; junction bases with no gene match: 12. The CDR3 spans 17 residues. The CDR3 bases are TGTGCCAGCAGTTTGCCGGGACAGAGTTCCCTAAACTATGGCTACACCTTC. It specifies CASSLPGQSSLNYGYTF.

Many counts were recorded for this clonotype. The chain joins TRBV19 to TRBJ2-1; 9 positions agree with TRBD2. The length of the CDR3 is 18 residues. Germline V gene sequence: CDR1 LNHDA, CDR2 SQIVND (reference sequence). The J segment lost 8 bases and the V segment lost 5 bases, leaving 19 bases of the junction unmatched. In DNA, the CDR3 is TGTGCCAGTAGTGCCCGTTCCATAGCGGGGGCCCGTAGGTATGAGCAGTTCTTC. Translating it yields CASSARSIAGARRYEQFF.

This clonotype was counted ten times or more. One junction end does not reproduce the germline sequence, and a read error may be involved. This rearrangement joins TRBV5-6 to TRBJ2-5; D is undetermined. The CDR3 length is 15 residues. CDR1 is SGHDT and CDR2 is YYEEEE in the germline V gene. CDR3 coding DNA: TGTGCCAGCCGCTTCAACCTACAGTACCAAGAGACCCAGTACTTC. Translating it yields CASRFNLQYQETQYF.

The rearrangement joins TRBV20-1 to TRBJ2-7, with a possible D match to TRBD2 (6 bases). V was clipped by 6 bases and J by 0 bases, with 12 bases between them. Germline V gene sequence: CDR1 DFQATT, CDR2 SNEGSKA (reference sequence). This CDR3 contains 13 residues. The CDR3 DNA reads TGCAGTGCCAGTACGACTAGCTCCTACGAGCAGTACTTC. Protein sequence: CSASTTSSYEQYF.